Presented here are 29 T cell receptor beta chains from one specimen sequenced in a study of T cells after yellow fever vaccination. MiXCR, run by TCRdb on the 5' RACE reads, gives a single entry per CDR3 protein. The table has some 290,000 distinct CDR3 sequences, about 10% seen once. The sample consisted of CD4+ T cells sorted from PBMCs, taken 45 days after the yellow fever booster vaccination. The receptors here all came from a man younger than 35 who received the YFV17D yellow fever vaccine.

CDR3 bases: TGTGCCAGCAGCCAAGAATTGTCGGGGTTCTCATTGAACACTGAAGCTTTCTTT. This translates into CASSQELSGFSLNTEAFF. This sequence joins TRBV4-2 and TRBJ1-1; D uncertain. There are 18 residues in the CDR3. The germline V and J ends were trimmed by 0 bases and 0 bases, with 17 bases remaining between them. Germline loops: CDR1 LGHNA, CDR2 YNFKEQ.

This clonotype was detected only a few times. The chain has TRBV4-3 and TRBJ2-2; no firm D call. The CDR3 runs to 13 residues. V was pared by 1 base and J by 7 bases, with 7 bases between. Germline-derived CDR1 and CDR2 are LGHNA and YSLEER. This CDR3 reads CASSQGVGGELFF. The CDR3 DNA follows: TGCGCCAGCAGCCAAGGAGTGGGCGGGGAGCTGTTTTTT.

The genes are TRBV4-1 and TRBJ2-7, with D unresolved. Trimming shortened V by 4 bases and J by 1 base, and 17 bases separated the two germline ends. This CDR3 spans 16 amino acids. Germline assignment: CDR1 MGHRA and CDR2 YSYEKL. In DNA form, the CDR3 reads TGCGCCAGCAGCCGGATGCCGGGCCCAGGTTCCTACGAGCAGTACTTC. The encoded protein is CASSRMPGPGSYEQYF.

This clonotype was counted a few times. The rearrangement joins TRBV20-1 to TRBJ2-5; D remains ambiguous. This CDR3 is 12 amino acids long. Germline CDR1 reads DFQATT; CDR2 reads SNEGSKA (reference sequence). V was cut by 3 bases and J by 2 bases, with 7 bases left in between. The CDR3 bases are TGCAGTGCTAGCTCGCTTCAAGAGACCCAGTACTTC. It yields the protein CSASSLQETQYF.

The chain couples TRBV3-1 to TRBJ1-3; no clear D gene. V lost 1 base and J 0 bases, leaving 7 bases between the germline ends. The CDR3 has 15 amino acids. Germline assignment: CDR1 LGHDT and CDR2 YNNKEL (reference sequence). The CDR3 region has the DNA TGTGCCAGCAGCCAAGGGACCCGCTCTGGAAACACCATATATTTT. This codes for CASSQGTRSGNTIYF.

The chain combines TRBV6-2 or TRBV6-3 with TRBJ2-2; perhaps TRBD1 as D (5 bases). V shed 4 bases and J shed 4 bases, with 13 bases lying between them. Germline V gives CDR1 MNHEY, CDR2 SVGEGT. CDR3 length: 15 amino acids. CDR3 nucleotide sequence: TGTGCCAGCAGTTCACCCAGGGATAGCACCGGGGAGCTGTTTTTT. Residues: CASSSPRDSTGELFF.

This clonotype has only a few counts. The V and J genes are TRBV3-1 and TRBJ2-2, with D perhaps TRBD1 or TRBD2 (6 bases each). The V and J ends lost 4 bases and 0 bases respectively, with 15 bases between them. Per germline, CDR1 LGHDT and CDR2 YNNKEL (reference sequence). There are 17 residues in the CDR3. CDR3 nucleotides: TGTGCCAGCAGCCGTGACTGGGGGGCGACGAACACCGGGGAGCTGTTTTTT. It specifies CASSRDWGATNTGELFF.

The sample holds many counts of this clonotype. This chain joins TRBV6-5 and TRBJ1-2; possibly TRBD1 for D (5 bases). This CDR3 spans 12 amino acids. The V gene's germline CDR1 is MNHEY and CDR2 SVGAGI. Trimming took 8 bases from V and 7 from J, leaving 14 bases between them. As DNA, the CDR3 is TGTGCCAGCTACGGACAACCGGGTGGCTACACCTTC. Translating it yields CASYGQPGGYTF.

The V gene is TRBV24-1, the J gene TRBJ2-7; D is possibly TRBD1 or TRBD2 (5 bases each). Trimming shortened V by 1 base and J by 0 bases, and 9 bases separated the two germline ends. This CDR3 has 15 residues. Germline CDR1 reads KGHDR; CDR2 reads SFDVKD. The CDR3 here is CATSDFSGGSYEQYF. CDR3 coding DNA: TGTGCCACCAGTGATTTTTCTGGGGGCTCCTACGAGCAGTACTTC.

The rearrangement joins TRBV10-1 to TRBJ2-7; a possible D gene is TRBD1 (6 bases). The length of the CDR3 is 14 residues. The germline V gene encodes CDR1 WNHNN and CDR2 SYGVQD (reference sequence). Deletions cut 0 bases from V and 3 bases from J, with 9 bases between. The CDR3 nucleotides are TGCGCCAGCAGTGAGTCAGGGGGTGGCTACGAGCAGTACTTC. This gives the protein CASSESGGGYEQYF.

The chain has TRBV7-2 and TRBJ2-5, with a weak D call TRBD2 (7 bases). Trimming removed 5 bases from V and 7 bases from J, with 20 bases in between. Germline CDR1 reads SGHTA; CDR2 reads FQGNSA. The CDR3 is made up of 15 amino acids. CDR3 DNA sequence: TGTGCCAGCAGCCAGCCGGGGGGACAAGTGGGGACCCAGTACTTC. Its translation is CASSQPGGQVGTQYF.

The V call is TRBV9, the J call TRBJ2-5, with 9 nucleotides matching TRBD1. This CDR3 is 16 amino acids long. CDR1 is SGDLS and CDR2 is YYNGEE in the germline V gene. Trimming removed 4 bases from V and 4 bases from J; junction bases left unmatched: 11. This CDR3 reads CASSQKGQGPGETQYF. The DNA of the CDR3 is TGTGCCAGCAGCCAAAAGGGACAGGGCCCAGGAGAGACCCAGTACTTC. The full variable domain, its missing parts supplied by reference TRBV9 and TRBJ2-5, is DSGVTQTPKHLITATGQRVTLRCSPRSGDLSVYWYQQSLDQGLQFLIQYYNGEERAKGNILERFSAQQFPDLHSELNLSSLELGDSALYFCASSQKGQGPGETQYFGPGTRLLVL.

The chain's CDR3 is CASGMHRKPGTPGEQYV. The CDR3 region has the DNA TGTGCCAGCGGGATGCACAGGAAGCCGGGGACCCCTGGCGAGCAGTACGTC. The chain is built from TRBV21-1 and TRBJ2-7; the table's D call, TRBD1, was not checked against the DNA. TRBV21-1 is listed as a pseudogene. This CDR3 has 17 residues.

This sequence joins TRBV6-5 and TRBJ2-1, with D perhaps matching TRBD1 or TRBD2 (6 bases each). The CDR3 length is 17 residues. V was shortened by 6 bases and J by 0 bases, with 18 bases between the two germline ends. Looked up from germline, CDR1 is MNHEY and CDR2 is SVGAGI. In nucleotides, the CDR3 is TGTGCCAGCAGATCAAGGGGGGCACGACTCTCCTACAATGAGCAGTTCTTC. It yields the protein CASRSRGARLSYNEQFF.

This sequence joins TRBV12-3 or TRBV12-4 and TRBJ1-2; D is uncertain. Trimming removed 6 bases at V and 5 bases at J, with 13 bases between. The CDR3 runs 13 residues. The CDR3 bases are TGTGCCAGCAGGCGGCGCGGTAGATATGGCTACACCTTC. Its translation: CASRRRGRYGYTF.

V is TRBV5-5 and J is TRBJ1-1; perhaps TRBD1 as D (6 bases). The V end lost 1 base, the J end lost 5 bases, and 15 bases lay between the germline ends. The CDR3 is 15 residues long. Germline V gene sequence: CDR1 SGHKS, CDR2 YYEKEE (reference sequence). CDR3: CASSLWGGGQTEAFF. The CDR3 region has the DNA TGTGCCAGCAGCTTGTGGGGTGGGGGGCAAACTGAAGCTTTCTTT. Complete variable domain (other parts from reference TRBV5-5 and TRBJ1-1): DAGVTQSPTHLIKTRGQQVTLRCSPISGHKSVSWYQQVLGQGPQFIFQYYEKEERGRGNFPDRFSARQFPNYSSELNVNALLLGDSALYLCASSLWGGGQTEAFFGQGTRLTVV.

The J gene is TRBJ1-5, the V gene TRBV20-1, with a possible D match to TRBD1 (6 bases). V lost 3 bases and J 2 bases, leaving 11 bases between the germline ends. The CDR3 covers 14 residues. The V gene's germline CDR1 is DFQATT and CDR2 SNEGSKA (reference sequence). CDR3 protein: CSASNRERNQPQHF. CDR3 bases: TGCAGTGCTAGTAACAGGGAACGCAATCAGCCCCAGCATTTT.

The gene calls are TRBV3-1 and TRBJ1-1; the match to TRBD1 covers 9 bases. The CDR3 extends over 16 amino acids. The V and J ends lost 0 bases and 3 bases, in that order; junction bases with no gene match: 5. The germline V gene encodes CDR1 LGHDT and CDR2 YNNKEL (reference sequence). The CDR3 here is CASSQETGGQDTEAFF. In DNA form, the CDR3 reads TGTGCCAGCAGCCAAGAAACAGGGGGCCAGGACACTGAAGCTTTCTTT.

The chain recombines TRBV2 with TRBJ1-4; TRBD1 aligns across 12 bases. V shed 1 base and J 8 bases; nucleotides not matched to a gene: 2. This CDR3 contains 15 residues. The germline V gene has CDR1 SNHLY and CDR2 FYNNEI. CDR3 sequence: CASSEGGTGGEKLFF. The CDR3 DNA sequence: TGTGCCAGCAGTGAAGGAGGGACAGGGGGCGAAAAACTGTTTTTT. Full variable domain (outside the CDR3, taken from reference TRBV2 and TRBJ1-4): EPEVTQTPSHQVTQMGQEVILRCVPISNHLYFYWYRQILGQKVEFLVSFYNNEISEKSEIFDDQFSVERPDGSNFTLKIRSTKLEDSAMYFCASSEGGTGGEKLFFGSGTQLSVL.

The chain combines TRBV7-2 with TRBJ1-4; 7 nucleotides line up with TRBD1. The germline V gene encodes CDR1 SGHTA and CDR2 FQGNSA. Germline trimming cut 5 bases from V and 6 bases from J; bases unmatched to any gene: 9. The CDR3 length is 15 residues. The CDR3 loop reads CASSPETGNYEKLFF. The CDR3 bases are TGTGCCAGCAGCCCAGAGACAGGGAATTATGAAAAACTGTTTTTT. The full variable domain, rest sourced from reference TRBV7-2 and TRBJ1-4, is GAGVSQSPSNKVTEKGKDVELRCDPISGHTALYWYRQSLGQGLEFLIYFQGNSAPDKSGLPSDRFSAERTGGSVSTLTIQRTQQEDSAVYLCASSPETGNYEKLFFGSGTQLSVL.

A few counts support this clonotype. V usage is TRBV2 and J usage is TRBJ2-7, with TRBD1 as a possible D gene (6 bases). This CDR3 comprises 13 residues. The V gene lost 8 bases and the J gene lost 2 bases, with 13 bases spanning the gap. CDR1 is SNHLY and CDR2 is FYNNEI in the germline V gene. For the CDR3, the DNA is TGTGCCAGCTCACGACAGGCTGCCTACGAGCAGTACGTC. Translating it yields CASSRQAAYEQYV.

Ten or more counts support this clonotype. The chain recombines TRBV25-1 with TRBJ1-1; D gene uncertain. The CDR3 extends over 12 amino acids. CDR1 and CDR2 (germline): MGHDK, SYGVNS. V lost 5 bases to trimming and J lost 0 bases, with 4 bases between them. The CDR3 DNA reads TGTGCCAGCAGTCGGTTGAACACTGAAGCTTTCTTT. It encodes CASSRLNTEAFF.

The chain recombines TRBV7-2 with TRBJ1-2; TRBD1 matches 10 bases. The CDR3 totals 17 residues. V trimming: 5 bases; J trimming: 8 bases; junction bases outside the gene matches: 17. Per the germline V gene, CDR1 is SGHTA and CDR2 is FQGNSA. The CDR3 nucleotides are TGTGCCAGCAGCGCGGGAGGGACAGGGGTATTCCCATTCGGCTACACCTTC. Its protein product is CASSAGGTGVFPFGYTF.

The rearrangement joins TRBV6-1 to TRBJ2-7; D could derive from TRBD1 or TRBD2 (5 bases each). Per germline, CDR1 MNHNS and CDR2 SASEGT. CDR3 size: 13 residues. Trimming stripped 8 bases from V and 2 bases from J, with 13 bases between. The CDR3 loop is CASRTGQTYEQYF. CDR3 nucleotides: TGTGCCAGCCGCACGGGGCAAACCTACGAGCAGTACTTC.

This clonotype has only a few counts. V is TRBV4-1 and J is TRBJ1-6, with 9 positions matching TRBD1. The V and J ends lost 3 bases and 6 bases, in that order; junction bases with no gene match: 9. Per the germline V gene, CDR1 is MGHRA and CDR2 is YSYEKL. This CDR3 spans 17 amino acids. The CDR3 spells CASSHGRGQGSNSPLHF. The CDR3 DNA sequence: TGCGCCAGCAGCCATGGCCGGGGACAGGGAAGTAATTCACCCCTCCACTTT.

The chain employs TRBV7-9 and TRBJ2-3, with 12 bases fitting TRBD2. V lost 5 bases, J lost 4 bases, and 4 bases stayed unmatched. Germline CDR1 reads SEHNR; CDR2 reads FQNEAQ (reference sequence). This CDR3 has 15 residues. The CDR3 reads CASSPSGGASDTQYF. The DNA for the CDR3 is TGTGCCAGCAGCCCTAGCGGGGGGGCCTCAGATACGCAGTATTTT. Combining the CDR3 with reference TRBV7-9 and TRBJ2-3 gives the whole variable domain DTGVSQNPRHKITKRGQNVTFRCDPISEHNRLYWYRQTLGQGPEFLTYFQNEAQLEKSRLLSDRFSAERPKGSFSTLEIQRTEQGDSAMYLCASSPSGGASDTQYFGPGTRLTVL.

The CDR3: CASSPQFSTDTQYF. The CDR3, as DNA: TGTGCCAGCAGCCCACAGTTCAGCACAGATACGCAGTATTTT. The chain has TRBV7-8 and TRBJ2-3; D unclear. V lost 5 bases and J lost 0, with 9 bases in between. Germline-derived CDR1 and CDR2 are SGHVS and FQNEAQ. CDR3 length equals 14 residues.

This clonotype appeared a few times. The chain couples TRBV10-3 to TRBJ1-6, with TRBD1 as a possible D gene (5 bases). The CDR3 is 14 amino acids. Trimming removed 4 bases from V and 7 bases from J, with 11 bases in between. Germline values: CDR1 ENHRY, CDR2 SYGVKD. CDR3: CAISVEGQNSPLHF. CDR3 nucleotides: TGTGCCATCAGTGTGGAAGGACAAAATTCACCCCTCCACTTT.

This clonotype has just a few counts. The J gene is TRBJ2-2, the V gene TRBV9; TRBD2 is a possible D gene (5 bases). V lost 3 bases and J lost 4, with 7 bases in between. Germline V gene lookup returns CDR1 SGDLS and CDR2 YYNGEE. The CDR3 runs 13 residues. CDR3 region: CASSAGFTGELFF. The DNA of the CDR3 is TGTGCCAGCAGCGCGGGGTTCACCGGGGAGCTGTTTTTT.